The T cell receptor (beta chain) described here comes from a study of CD8+CD57+ T cells in acquired aplastic anemia. CD8+CD57+ cell expansion, shown by flow cytometry, had occurred in the patients selected for sequencing. A severe acquired aplastic anemia diagnosis applied to all patients. At blood sampling, none of the patients had yet received therapy. General study findings and limits: Between the patient and control groups, CD8+ Simpson's diversity did not differ significantly. Almost 30 shared CD8+ CDR3s appeared highly expressed within patients' immunodominant clones.

This CDR3 comprises 15 residues. V was shortened by 1 base and J by 0 bases, with 7 bases between the two germline ends. CDR1 is SNHLY and CDR2 is FYNNEI in the germline V gene. Note on this clonotype: No antigen is known for it.

The TCR beta profiling, which covered VDJ combination and CDR3 sequence, was carried out using genomic DNA as the template. TCRdb reprocessed the reads with MiXCR, giving one entry per CDR3 protein. The table lists 160,000 or so distinct CDR3 sequences, roughly two thirds of them singletons. The chain has TRBV2 and TRBJ1-5, with D unclear. The receptor was derived from a human donor with aplastic anemia. Material for sequencing was sorted CD4+, CD8+, or CD8+CD57+ T cells (not recorded which) from PBMCs. The CDR3 DNA follows: TGTGCCAGCAGTGAAGAGGGAGGTAGCAATCAGCCCCAGCATTTT. This codes for CASSEEGGSNQPQHF.